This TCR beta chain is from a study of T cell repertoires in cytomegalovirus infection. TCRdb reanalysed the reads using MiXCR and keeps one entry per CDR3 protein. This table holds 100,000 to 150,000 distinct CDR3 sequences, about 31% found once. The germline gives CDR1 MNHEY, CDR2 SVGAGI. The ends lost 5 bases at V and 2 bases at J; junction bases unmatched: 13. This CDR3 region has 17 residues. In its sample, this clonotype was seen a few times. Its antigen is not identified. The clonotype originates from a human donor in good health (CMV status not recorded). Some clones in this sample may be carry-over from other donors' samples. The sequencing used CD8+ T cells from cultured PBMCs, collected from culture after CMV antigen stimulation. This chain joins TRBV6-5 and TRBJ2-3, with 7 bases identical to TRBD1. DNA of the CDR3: TGTGCCAGCAGTAGGATAACAGGGGCGCCATTCACAGATACGCAGTATTTT. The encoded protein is CASSRITGAPFTDTQYF.